The 22 T cell receptor beta chains listed next were all sequenced from one sample in a study of control samples from healthy donors and cancer patients. Sequencing used immunoSEQ multiplex PCR; TCRdb keeps in-frame clones, though not all of them. This table holds fewer than 80,000 clones, 90% found once. The source material was PBMCs. The receptors were gathered from a man aged 55 to 70 with colorectal cancer.

The chain combines TRBV16 with TRBJ2-5; D possibly matches TRBD1 or TRBD2 (5 bases each). V lost 0 bases to trimming and J lost 5 bases, with 13 bases between them. The germline V gene encodes CDR1 KGHSY and CDR2 FQNENV. The CDR3 totals 15 residues. Here the CDR3 DNA reads TGTGCCAGCAGCCAATCGAGGGGCTACGGGGAGACCCAGTACTTC. Protein sequence: CASSQSRGYGETQYF.

V and J are TRBV7-3 and TRBJ2-2, with 8 bases that match TRBD2. Germline assignment: CDR1 SGHTA and CDR2 FQGTGA. This CDR3 has 15 residues. V lost 8 bases to trimming and J lost 4 bases; unmatched junction nucleotides: 9. The CDR3: CASSPGGSLTGELFF. The CDR3 nucleotides are TGTGCCAGCTCCCCGGGAGGGTCACTCACCGGGGAGCTGTTTTTT.

The genes are TRBV7-3 and TRBJ2-2; D unresolved. This CDR3 contains 13 residues. The germline CDR1 and CDR2 sequences are SGHTA and FQGTGA. Trimming took off 6 bases at V and 4 bases at J, with 9 bases between the two ends. CDR3 loop: CASRPQSTGELFF. CDR3 bases: TGTGCCAGCAGACCCCAGAGCACCGGGGAGCTGTTTTTT. The full variable domain, rest sourced from reference TRBV7-3 and TRBJ2-2, is GAGVSQTPSNKVTEKGKYVELRCDPISGHTALYWYRQSLGQGPEFLIYFQGTGAADDSGLPNDRFFAVRPEGSVSTLKIQRTERGDSAVYLCASRPQSTGELFFGEGSRLTVL.

CDR3: CSAQQNNEQFF. The CDR3 nucleotides are TGCAGTGCCCAGCAGAATAATGAGCAGTTCTTC. The gene calls are TRBV20-1 and TRBJ2-1, with D unresolved. V was shortened by 6 bases and J by 7 bases, with 10 bases between the two germline ends. This CDR3 contains 11 residues. Germline CDR1 DFQATT, CDR2 SNEGSKA (reference sequence).

The chain links TRBV2 to TRBJ2-1; D may be TRBD2 (7 bases). This CDR3 has 15 amino acids. V lost 3 bases and J lost 8, with 17 bases in between. Germline V lookup: CDR1 SNHLY, CDR2 FYNNEI. CDR3 amino acids: CASSERRGPEDEQFF. CDR3 sequence (DNA): TGTGCCAGCAGTGAGAGGCGGGGGCCCGAGGATGAGCAGTTCTTC.

This rearrangement joins TRBV7-2 to TRBJ1-3; D is undetermined. The germline V gene encodes CDR1 SGHTA and CDR2 FQGNSA. The length of the CDR3 is 14 residues. Trimming stripped 5 bases from V and 0 bases from J, with 8 bases between. In DNA form, the CDR3 reads TGTGCCAGCAGCCTCACCGTCTCTGGAAACACCATATATTTT. Its protein product is CASSLTVSGNTIYF.

The chain couples TRBV6-5 to TRBJ2-5; 8 positions match TRBD1. Trimming cost V 10 bases and J 1 base; bases outside gene matches: 8. The length of the CDR3 is 14 residues. CDR1 is MNHEY, CDR2 SVGAGI, per germline. CDR3 sequence reads: CATARGRVQETQYF. The CDR3 DNA reads as TGTGCCACTGCCAGGGGGCGCGTCCAAGAGACCCAGTACTTC.

This chain uses TRBV15 with TRBJ2-1, with 9 bases matching TRBD2. There are 12 residues in the CDR3. Per the germline V gene, CDR1 is LNHNV and CDR2 is YYDKDF (reference sequence). Unmatched junction bases numbered 1, after V lost 1 base and J lost 12 bases. The CDR3 region is CATSRASGAQFF. The CDR3 DNA sequence: TGTGCCACCAGCAGAGCTAGCGGGGCGCAGTTCTTC.

The chain joins TRBV6-1 to TRBJ2-3; TRBD1 matches at 8 bases. This CDR3 is 17 amino acids long. Germline lookup yields CDR1 MNHNS and CDR2 SASEGT. V gave up 4 bases and J gave up 8 bases; unmatched junction bases: 17. This CDR3 is CASSALLGQEPLGTQYF. DNA of the CDR3: TGTGCCAGCAGTGCCCTCCTGGGACAGGAGCCTCTGGGTACGCAGTATTTT.

CDR3 sequence: CASSLDSETQYF. CDR3 nucleotides: TGTGCCAGCAGCTTAGACTCGGAGACCCAGTACTTC. The chain is built from TRBV11-3 and TRBJ2-5; D remains ambiguous. The CDR3 consists of 12 residues. Germline V lookup: CDR1 SGHNT, CDR2 YENEEA. The V end was cut by 0 bases, the J end by 5 bases, with 4 bases between.

This rearrangement joins TRBV6-5 to TRBJ2-6, with D unclear. The CDR3 is 13 amino acids. CDR1 and CDR2 from the germline V gene are MNHEY and SVGAGI. V gave up 7 bases and J gave up 0 bases, with 4 bases separating them. CDR3 coding DNA: TGTGCCAGCACCCCCTCTGGGGCCAACGTCCTGACTTTC. As protein: CASTPSGANVLTF.

The chain combines TRBV3-1 (or the pseudogene TRBV3-2) with TRBJ2-7; unclear D gene. Germline V CDR1 and CDR2: LGHDT, YNNKEL (reference sequence). This CDR3 has 15 amino acids. V was trimmed by 3 bases and J by 5 bases, leaving 17 bases between them. This CDR3 reads CASSQGTGPRDEQYF. The CDR3 DNA is TGTGCCAGCAGCCAGGGTACCGGGCCCCGGGACGAGCAGTACTTC.

The chain has TRBV4-2 and TRBJ2-7; TRBD1 is a possible D gene (5 bases). This CDR3 contains 16 residues. Germline CDR1 LGHNA, CDR2 YNFKEQ. Trimming removed 4 bases from V and 0 bases from J, with 16 bases in between. The CDR3 DNA follows: TGTGCCAGCAGCCCTCGGGCCAGGGCCAGCTCCTACGAGCAGTACTTC. Translation gives CASSPRARASSYEQYF.

The chain's CDR3 is CASSVSPATGSGVLLGNTIYF. CDR3 nucleotide sequence: TGTGCCAGCAGCGTATCCCCCGCGACAGGTTCTGGTGTCCTCCTGGGAAACACCATATATTTT. The chain recombines TRBV9 with TRBJ1-3, with D possibly being TRBD1 (6 bases). The V and J ends lost 1 base and 4 bases respectively, with 30 bases between them. CDR3 length equals 21 residues. Germline CDR1 and CDR2: SGDLS and YYNGEE.

CDR3 bases: TGTGCCAGCAGCGCAGGACAGGGGGGGCCGGATGAGCAGTTCTTC. It encodes CASSAGQGGPDEQFF. The chain joins TRBV9 to TRBJ2-1, with TRBD1 matching 10 bases. The J segment lost 8 bases and the V segment lost 3 bases, leaving 8 bases of the junction unmatched. CDR3 length: 15 residues. In germline, CDR1 is SGDLS, CDR2 YYNGEE. Filled out from reference TRBV9 and TRBJ2-1, the complete variable domain reads DSGVTQTPKHLITATGQRVTLRCSPRSGDLSVYWYQQSLDQGLQFLIQYYNGEERAKGNILERFSAQQFPDLHSELNLSSLELGDSALYFCASSAGQGGPDEQFFGPGTRLTVL.

The V and J genes are TRBV5-6 and TRBJ1-5, with D hard to call. The CDR3 covers 14 residues. The germline V gene has CDR1 SGHDT and CDR2 YYEEEE. V dropped 0 bases and J dropped 4 bases, with 8 bases sitting between them. The CDR3 sequence is CASSLVGVNQPQHF. In DNA, the CDR3 is TGTGCCAGCAGCTTGGTCGGGGTAAATCAGCCCCAGCATTTT.

The chain combines TRBV27 with TRBJ2-3; no clear D. CDR1 MNHEY and CDR2 SMNVEV come from the germline V gene (reference sequence). Trimming pared 4 bases from V and 9 bases from J, leaving 14 bases between. The CDR3 covers 13 residues. CDR3 protein: CASSWGSSGTQYF. The CDR3 nucleotides are TGTGCCAGCAGTTGGGGTAGCAGTGGGACGCAGTATTTT.

This chain joins TRBV28 and TRBJ1-5; D is uncertain. Germline lookup yields CDR1 MDHEN and CDR2 SYDVKM. The V end lost 6 bases, the J end lost 0 bases, and 18 bases lay between the germline ends. The CDR3 has 17 residues. The CDR3 region is CASSPERGVISNQPQHF. The DNA of the CDR3 is TGTGCCAGCAGCCCTGAAAGAGGCGTGATTAGCAATCAGCCCCAGCATTTT.

The rearrangement joins TRBV6-1 to TRBJ2-2; 10 bases are shared with TRBD2. The CDR3 consists of 15 residues. CDR1 is MNHNS and CDR2 is SASEGT in the germline V gene. J was trimmed by 2 bases and V by 7 bases; bases with no gene match: 4. The chain's CDR3 is CASTPSGGNTGELFF. CDR3 coding DNA: TGTGCCAGCACTCCTAGCGGGGGTAACACCGGGGAGCTGTTTTTT.

The chain joins TRBV18 to TRBJ1-4; 8 bases map to TRBD1. Germline CDR1 is KGHSH and CDR2 is LQKENI. V gave up 3 bases and J gave up 8 bases; unmatched junction bases: 17. This CDR3 region has 18 residues. The CDR3 DNA is TGTGCCAGCTCACCCCCGACAGGGGTGGCGGCCGGCCGAGAAAAACTGTTTTTT. Protein sequence: CASSPPTGVAAGREKLFF.

This rearrangement joins TRBV19 to TRBJ1-4; possibly TRBD1 for D (5 bases). Trimming cost V 7 bases and J 5 bases, with 14 bases left between them. The CDR3 is 14 amino acids. From germline, CDR1 is LNHDA and CDR2 SQIVND (reference sequence). The CDR3 spells CASTPGVSNEKLFF. The CDR3 nucleotides are TGTGCCAGTACCCCGGGGGTATCCAATGAAAAACTGTTTTTT.

The genes are TRBV12-3 or TRBV12-4 and TRBJ1-6; D is undetermined. V was shortened by 7 bases and J by 10 bases, with 11 bases between the two germline ends. This CDR3 region has 12 residues. The CDR3, as DNA: TGTGCCAGCATGAGGGAGGGATCACCCCTCCACTTT. Its protein is CASMREGSPLHF.